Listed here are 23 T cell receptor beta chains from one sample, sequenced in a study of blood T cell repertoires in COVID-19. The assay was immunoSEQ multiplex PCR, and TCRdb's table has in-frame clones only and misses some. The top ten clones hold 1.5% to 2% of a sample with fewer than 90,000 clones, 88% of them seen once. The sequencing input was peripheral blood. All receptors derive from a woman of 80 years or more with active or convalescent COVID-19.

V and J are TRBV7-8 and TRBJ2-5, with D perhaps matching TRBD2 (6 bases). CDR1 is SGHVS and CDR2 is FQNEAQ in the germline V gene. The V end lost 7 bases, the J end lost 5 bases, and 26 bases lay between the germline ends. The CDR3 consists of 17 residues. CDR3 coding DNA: TGTGCCAGCATTAAGGGAGGCCGGGGCCAAAGGTGGGAGACCCAGTACTTC. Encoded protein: CASIKGGRGQRWETQYF.

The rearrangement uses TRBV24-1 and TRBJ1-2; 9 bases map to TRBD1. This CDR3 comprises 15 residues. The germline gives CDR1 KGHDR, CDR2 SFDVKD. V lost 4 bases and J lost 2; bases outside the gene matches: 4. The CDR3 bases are TGTGCCACCAGTGACCCTGGACAGGGGAACTATGGCTACACCTTC. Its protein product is CATSDPGQGNYGYTF.

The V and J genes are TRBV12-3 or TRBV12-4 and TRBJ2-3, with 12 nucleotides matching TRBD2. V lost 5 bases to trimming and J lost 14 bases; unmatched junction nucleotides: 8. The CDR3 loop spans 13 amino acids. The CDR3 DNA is TGTGCCAGCAGTAGCACTAGCGGGGGGTCTGGGTATTTT. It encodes CASSSTSGGSGYF.

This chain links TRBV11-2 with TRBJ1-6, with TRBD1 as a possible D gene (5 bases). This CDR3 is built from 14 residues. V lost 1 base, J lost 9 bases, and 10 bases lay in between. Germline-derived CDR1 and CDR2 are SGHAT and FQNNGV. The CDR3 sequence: CASSLVGDRSPLHF. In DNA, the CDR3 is TGTGCCAGCAGCTTAGTAGGGGATCGTTCACCCCTCCACTTT.

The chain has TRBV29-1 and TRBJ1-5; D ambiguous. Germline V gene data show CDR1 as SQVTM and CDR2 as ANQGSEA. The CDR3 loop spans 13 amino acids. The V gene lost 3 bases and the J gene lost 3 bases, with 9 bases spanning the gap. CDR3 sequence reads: CSVEVQANQPQHF. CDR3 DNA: TGCAGCGTTGAGGTCCAAGCCAATCAGCCCCAGCATTTT.

The DNA of the CDR3 is TGTGCCAGCAGCGTAGGTCCGCGGGAGGACTACGAGCAGTACTTC. It codes for CASSVGPREDYEQYF. The rearrangement links TRBV9 to TRBJ2-7; 8 bases match TRBD2. The length of the CDR3 is 15 residues. Trimming at V came to 0 bases and at J to 3 bases, leaving 5 bases not matched to a gene. The germline CDR1 and CDR2 sequences are SGDLS and YYNGEE.

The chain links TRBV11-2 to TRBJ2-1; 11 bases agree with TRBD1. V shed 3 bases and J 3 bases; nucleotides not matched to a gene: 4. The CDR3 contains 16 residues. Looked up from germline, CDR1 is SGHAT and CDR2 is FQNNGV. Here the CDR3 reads CASSFSGTGGYNEQFF. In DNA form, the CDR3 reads TGTGCCAGCAGCTTCTCCGGGACAGGGGGCTACAATGAGCAGTTCTTC. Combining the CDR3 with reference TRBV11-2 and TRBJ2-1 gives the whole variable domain EAGVAQSPRYKIIEKRQSVAFWCNPISGHATLYWYQQILGQGPKLLIQFQNNGVVDDSQLPKDRFSAERLKGVDSTLKIQPAKLEDSAVYLCASSFSGTGGYNEQFFGPGTRLTVL.

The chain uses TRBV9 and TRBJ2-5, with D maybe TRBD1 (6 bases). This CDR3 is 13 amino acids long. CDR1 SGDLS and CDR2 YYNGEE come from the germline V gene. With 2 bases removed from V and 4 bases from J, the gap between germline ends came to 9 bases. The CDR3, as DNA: TGTGCCAGCAGCGTGCAGGGGACAGAGACCCAGTACTTC. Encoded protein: CASSVQGTETQYF.

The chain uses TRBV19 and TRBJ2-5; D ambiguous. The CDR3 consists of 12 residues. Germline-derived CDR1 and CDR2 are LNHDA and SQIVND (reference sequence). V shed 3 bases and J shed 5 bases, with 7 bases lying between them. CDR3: CASSMGTETQYF. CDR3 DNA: TGTGCCAGTAGTATGGGCACGGAGACCCAGTACTTC.

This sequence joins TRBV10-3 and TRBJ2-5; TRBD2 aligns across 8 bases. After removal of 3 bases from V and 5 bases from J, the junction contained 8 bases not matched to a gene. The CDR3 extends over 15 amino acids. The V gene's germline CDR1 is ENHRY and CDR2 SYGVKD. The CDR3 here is CAISDRSGGRETQYF. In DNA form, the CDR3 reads TGTGCCATCAGTGATCGGTCGGGGGGGCGTGAGACCCAGTACTTC.

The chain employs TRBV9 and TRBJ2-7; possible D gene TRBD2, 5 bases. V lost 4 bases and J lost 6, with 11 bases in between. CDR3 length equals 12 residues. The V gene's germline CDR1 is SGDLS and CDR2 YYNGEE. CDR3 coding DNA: TGTGCCAGCAGCATGGAGGATTCCGAGCAGTACTTC. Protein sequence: CASSMEDSEQYF.

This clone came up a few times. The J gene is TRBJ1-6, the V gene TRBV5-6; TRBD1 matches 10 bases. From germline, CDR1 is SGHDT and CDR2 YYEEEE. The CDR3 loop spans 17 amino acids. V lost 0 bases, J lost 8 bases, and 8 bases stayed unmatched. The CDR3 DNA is TGTGCCAGCAGCTTGGGGGGGACAGGGGCGTATGATTCACCCCTCCACTTT. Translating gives CASSLGGTGAYDSPLHF.

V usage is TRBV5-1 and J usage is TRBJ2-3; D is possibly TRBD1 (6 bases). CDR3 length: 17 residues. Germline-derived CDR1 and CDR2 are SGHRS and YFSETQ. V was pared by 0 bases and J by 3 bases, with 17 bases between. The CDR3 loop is CASSLGRSSRGTDTQYF. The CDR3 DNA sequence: TGCGCCAGCAGCTTGGGGCGGTCCAGTAGGGGGACAGATACGCAGTATTTT.

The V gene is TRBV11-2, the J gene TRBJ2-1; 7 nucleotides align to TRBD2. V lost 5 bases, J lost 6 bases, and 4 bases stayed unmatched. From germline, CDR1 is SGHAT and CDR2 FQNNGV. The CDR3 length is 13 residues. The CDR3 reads CASSQTSVNEQFF. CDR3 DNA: TGTGCCAGCAGCCAAACTAGCGTCAATGAGCAGTTCTTC.

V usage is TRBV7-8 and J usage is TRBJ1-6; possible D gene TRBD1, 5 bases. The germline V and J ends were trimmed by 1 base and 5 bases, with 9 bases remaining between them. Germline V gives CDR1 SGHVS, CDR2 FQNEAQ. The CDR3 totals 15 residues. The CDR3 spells CASSLEGVNNSPLHF. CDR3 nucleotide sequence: TGTGCCAGCAGCTTAGAAGGGGTTAATAATTCACCCCTCCACTTT.

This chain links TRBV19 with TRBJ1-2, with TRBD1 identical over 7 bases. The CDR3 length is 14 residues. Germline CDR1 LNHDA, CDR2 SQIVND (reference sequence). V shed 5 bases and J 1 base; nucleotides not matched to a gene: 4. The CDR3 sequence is CASSVGQHNYGYTF. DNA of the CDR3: TGTGCCAGTAGTGTGGGACAGCATAACTATGGCTACACCTTC.

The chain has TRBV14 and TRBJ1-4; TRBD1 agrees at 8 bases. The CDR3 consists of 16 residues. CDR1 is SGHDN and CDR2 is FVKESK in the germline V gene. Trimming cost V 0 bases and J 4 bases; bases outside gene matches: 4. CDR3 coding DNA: TGTGCCAGCAGCCAAGATCGAGGACAGGGTAATGAAAAACTGTTTTTT. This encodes CASSQDRGQGNEKLFF.

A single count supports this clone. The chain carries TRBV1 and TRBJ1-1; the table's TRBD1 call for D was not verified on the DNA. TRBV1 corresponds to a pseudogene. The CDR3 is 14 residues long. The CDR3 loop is CTSTAGEVGTEAFF. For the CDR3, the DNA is TGCACTAGCACGGCAGGGGAAGTTGGGACTGAAGCTTTCTTT.

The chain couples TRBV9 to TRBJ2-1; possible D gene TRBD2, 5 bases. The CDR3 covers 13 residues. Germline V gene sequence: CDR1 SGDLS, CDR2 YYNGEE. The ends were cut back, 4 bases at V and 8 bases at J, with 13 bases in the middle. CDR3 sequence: CASSQEVNHEQFF. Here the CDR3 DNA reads TGTGCCAGCAGCCAGGAGGTGAACCATGAGCAGTTCTTC. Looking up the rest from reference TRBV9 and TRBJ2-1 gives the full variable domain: DSGVTQTPKHLITATGQRVTLRCSPRSGDLSVYWYQQSLDQGLQFLIQYYNGEERAKGNILERFSAQQFPDLHSELNLSSLELGDSALYFCASSQEVNHEQFFGPGTRLTVL.

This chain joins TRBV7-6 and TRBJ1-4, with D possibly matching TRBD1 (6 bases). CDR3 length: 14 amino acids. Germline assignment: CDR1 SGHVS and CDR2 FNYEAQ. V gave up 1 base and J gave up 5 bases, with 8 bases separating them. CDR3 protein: CASSLGQGNEKLFF. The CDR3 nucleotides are TGTGCCAGCAGCTTAGGGCAGGGGAATGAAAAACTGTTTTTT.

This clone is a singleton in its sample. This CDR3 reads CASSLMADAAYEQYF. In nucleotides, the CDR3 is TGCGCCAGCAGCTTGATGGCTGACGCAGCGTACGAGCAGTACTTC. The chain links TRBV5-1 to TRBJ2-7; D is ambiguous. Between the trimmed V and J ends, which lost 1 base and 4 bases, there was a span of 15 bases. CDR3 length: 15 residues. Germline loops: CDR1 SGHRS, CDR2 YFSETQ.

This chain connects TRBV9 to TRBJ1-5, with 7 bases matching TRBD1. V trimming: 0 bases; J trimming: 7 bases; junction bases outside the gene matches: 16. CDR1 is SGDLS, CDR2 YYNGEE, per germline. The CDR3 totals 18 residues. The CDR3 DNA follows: TGTGCCAGCAGCGTAGTAGAAGGACGAGGGGGCGCGGCACAGCCCCAGCATTTT. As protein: CASSVVEGRGGAAQPQHF.

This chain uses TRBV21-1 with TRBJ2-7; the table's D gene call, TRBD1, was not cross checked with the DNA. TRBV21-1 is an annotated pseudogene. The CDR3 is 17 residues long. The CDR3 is CASTKLPRQGSSYEQYF. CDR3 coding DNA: TGTGCCAGCACAAAGCTCCCCCGACAGGGATCCTCCTACGAGCAGTACTTC.